The T cell receptor (beta chain) under discussion was sequenced for a study of prognosis after radiotherapy for stage I lung cancer. About the study: Stage I lung tumors that were newly diagnosed and primary were found in around 13 patients, while about 5 patients had oligometastatic NSCLC after surgical resection of the primary tumor.

The study's findings and limits: Among expanded TCR clones, tumor specificity was not determined. Counts of unique TCR clones fell following stereotactic body radiation therapy, median approximately 9,600 versus 7,200.

The authors amplified TCR beta CDR3 from genomic DNA using two-round multiplex PCR. Each TRBV and TRBJ gene had its own primer in the first PCR round. One entry per CDR3 protein, called by TCRdb with MiXCR from the multiplex PCR reads. The sample lists almost 40,000 distinct CDR3 sequences, around a quarter occurring once. Two sampling time points were used, and six milliliters of peripheral blood were drawn at each. The V gene end was trimmed by 2 bases and the J gene end by 4 bases; junction bases not matched to a gene: 4. The CDR3 sequence is 14 residues long. Germline CDR1 and CDR2: LGHNA and YNFKEQ. This clonotype came up many times. Its specificity is not known.

The sequenced sample was PBMCs, obtained before or after stereotactic body radiation therapy (not recorded which). The clonotype originates from a donor over 45 with non-small cell lung cancer. This rearrangement joins TRBV4-2 to TRBJ2-5; 7 nucleotides agree with TRBD1. CDR3 loop: CASSQPGDRETQYF. The CDR3 bases are TGTGCCAGCAGCCAACCCGGGGACAGAGAGACCCAGTACTTC.